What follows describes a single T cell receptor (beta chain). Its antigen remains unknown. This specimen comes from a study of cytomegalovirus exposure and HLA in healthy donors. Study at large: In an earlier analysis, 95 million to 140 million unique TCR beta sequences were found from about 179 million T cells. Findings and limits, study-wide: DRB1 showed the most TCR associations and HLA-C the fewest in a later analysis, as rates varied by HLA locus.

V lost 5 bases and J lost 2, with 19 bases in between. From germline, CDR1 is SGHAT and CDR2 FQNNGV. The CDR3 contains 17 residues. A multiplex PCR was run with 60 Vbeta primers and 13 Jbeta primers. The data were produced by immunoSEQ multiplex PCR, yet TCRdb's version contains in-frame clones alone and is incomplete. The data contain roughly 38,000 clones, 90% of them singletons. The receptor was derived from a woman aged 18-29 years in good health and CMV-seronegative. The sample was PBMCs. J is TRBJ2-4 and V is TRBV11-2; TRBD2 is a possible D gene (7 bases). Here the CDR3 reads CASSPRTPGGTKNIQYF. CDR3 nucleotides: TGTGCCAGCAGCCCTCGGACCCCGGGGGGCACCAAAAACATTCAGTACTTC.